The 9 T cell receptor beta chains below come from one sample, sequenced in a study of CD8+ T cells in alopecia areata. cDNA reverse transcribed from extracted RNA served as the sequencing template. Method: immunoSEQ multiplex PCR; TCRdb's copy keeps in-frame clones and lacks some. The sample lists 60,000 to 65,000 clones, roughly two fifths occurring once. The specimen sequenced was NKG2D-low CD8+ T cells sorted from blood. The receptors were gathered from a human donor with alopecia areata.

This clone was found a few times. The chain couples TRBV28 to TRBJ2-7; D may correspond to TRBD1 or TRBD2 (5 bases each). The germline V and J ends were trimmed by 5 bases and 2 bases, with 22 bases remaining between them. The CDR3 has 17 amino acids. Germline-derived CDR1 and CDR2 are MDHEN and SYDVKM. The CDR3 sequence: CASSPPPPGPHPYEQYF. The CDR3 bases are TGTGCCAGCAGTCCCCCTCCCCCGGGACCCCATCCCTACGAGCAGTACTTC.

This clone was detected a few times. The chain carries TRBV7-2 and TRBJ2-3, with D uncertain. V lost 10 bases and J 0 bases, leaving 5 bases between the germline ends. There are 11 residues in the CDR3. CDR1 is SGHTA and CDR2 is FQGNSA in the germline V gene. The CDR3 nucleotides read TGTGCCACCCTGAGCACAGATACGCAGTATTTT. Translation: CATLSTDTQYF.

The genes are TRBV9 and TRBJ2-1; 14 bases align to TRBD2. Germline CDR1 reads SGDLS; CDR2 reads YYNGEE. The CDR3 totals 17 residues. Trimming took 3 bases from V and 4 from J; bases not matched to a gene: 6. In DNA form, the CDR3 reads TGTGCCAGCAGCGCTCAGGGACTAGCGGGGGAATACAATGAGCAGTTCTTC. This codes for CASSAQGLAGEYNEQFF.

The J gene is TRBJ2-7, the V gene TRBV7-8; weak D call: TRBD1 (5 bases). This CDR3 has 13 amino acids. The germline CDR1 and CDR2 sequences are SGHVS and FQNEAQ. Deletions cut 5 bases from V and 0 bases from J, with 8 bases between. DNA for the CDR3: TGTGCCAGCAGCCCTGACAGCTCCTACGAGCAGTACTTC. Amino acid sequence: CASSPDSSYEQYF.

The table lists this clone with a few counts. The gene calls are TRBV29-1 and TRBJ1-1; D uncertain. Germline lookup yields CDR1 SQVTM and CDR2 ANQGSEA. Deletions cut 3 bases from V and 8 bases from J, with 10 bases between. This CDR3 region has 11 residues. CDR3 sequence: CSVDAGYEAFF. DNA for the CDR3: TGCAGCGTTGATGCGGGTTACGAAGCTTTCTTT.

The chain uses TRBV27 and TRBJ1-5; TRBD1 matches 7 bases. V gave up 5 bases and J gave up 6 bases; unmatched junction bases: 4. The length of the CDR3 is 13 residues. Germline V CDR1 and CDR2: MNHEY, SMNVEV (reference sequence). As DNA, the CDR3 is TGTGCCAGCAGTATAGGGGGCGGTCAGCCCCAGCATTTT. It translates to CASSIGGGQPQHF.

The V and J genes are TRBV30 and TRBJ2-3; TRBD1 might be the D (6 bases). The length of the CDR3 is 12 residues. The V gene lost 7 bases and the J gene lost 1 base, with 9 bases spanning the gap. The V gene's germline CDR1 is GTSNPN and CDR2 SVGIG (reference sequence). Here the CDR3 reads CALAGGTDTQYF. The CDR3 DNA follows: TGTGCCTTGGCAGGGGGCACAGATACGCAGTATTTT.

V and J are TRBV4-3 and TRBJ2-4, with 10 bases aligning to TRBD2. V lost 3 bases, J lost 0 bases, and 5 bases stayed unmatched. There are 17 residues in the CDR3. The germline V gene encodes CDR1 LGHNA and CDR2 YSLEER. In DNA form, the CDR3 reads TGCGCCAGCAGCCAGAGTGGACTAGCGGAAGCCAAAAACATTCAGTACTTC. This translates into CASSQSGLAEAKNIQYF.

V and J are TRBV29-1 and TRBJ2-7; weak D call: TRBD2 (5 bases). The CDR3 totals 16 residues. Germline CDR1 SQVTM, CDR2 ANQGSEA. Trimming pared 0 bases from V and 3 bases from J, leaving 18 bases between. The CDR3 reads CSVEDRSADTYYEQYF. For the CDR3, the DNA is TGCAGCGTTGAAGATCGGTCAGCGGATACGTACTACGAGCAGTACTTC.